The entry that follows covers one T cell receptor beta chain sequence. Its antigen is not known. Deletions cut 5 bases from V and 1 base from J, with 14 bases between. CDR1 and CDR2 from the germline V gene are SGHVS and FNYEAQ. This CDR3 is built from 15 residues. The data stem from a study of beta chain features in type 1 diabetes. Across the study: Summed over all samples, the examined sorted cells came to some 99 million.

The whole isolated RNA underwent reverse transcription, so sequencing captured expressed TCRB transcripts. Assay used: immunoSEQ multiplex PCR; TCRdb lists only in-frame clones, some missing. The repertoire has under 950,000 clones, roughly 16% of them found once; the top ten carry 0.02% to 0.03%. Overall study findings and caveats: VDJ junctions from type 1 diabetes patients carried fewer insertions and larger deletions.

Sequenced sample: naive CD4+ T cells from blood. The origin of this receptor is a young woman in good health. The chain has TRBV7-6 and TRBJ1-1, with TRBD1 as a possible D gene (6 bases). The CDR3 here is CASSEMDSQNTEAFF. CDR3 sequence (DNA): TGTGCCAGCAGCGAGATGGACAGCCAGAACACTGAAGCTTTCTTT.